This T cell receptor (beta chain) was captured in a study of T cells in Graves' hyperthyroidism and ophthalmopathy. V was pared by 6 bases and J by 6 bases, with 15 bases between. The CDR3 is 14 amino acids. Looked up from germline, CDR1 is LGHDT and CDR2 is YNNKEL (reference sequence). This clonotype was seen repeatedly, ten times or more. RNA transcripts yielded amplified TCR beta CDR3 regions. Using the HTBI primer set, a first-round RT-PCR was run on the TCR CDR3. TCRdb ran MiXCR on the multiplex PCR reads and lists one entry per CDR3 protein. The sample carries some 620,000 distinct CDR3 sequences, under 20% recorded once.

This sequence joins TRBV3-1 and TRBJ2-1; TRBD1 might be the D (5 bases). The material sequenced was blood. This TCR derives from a woman aged 30 to 39 with Graves' hyperthyroidism. In DNA, the CDR3 is TGTGCCAGCAGGGGGCTTCCTAAGGGCAATGAGCAGTTCTTC. Protein sequence: CASRGLPKGNEQFF.